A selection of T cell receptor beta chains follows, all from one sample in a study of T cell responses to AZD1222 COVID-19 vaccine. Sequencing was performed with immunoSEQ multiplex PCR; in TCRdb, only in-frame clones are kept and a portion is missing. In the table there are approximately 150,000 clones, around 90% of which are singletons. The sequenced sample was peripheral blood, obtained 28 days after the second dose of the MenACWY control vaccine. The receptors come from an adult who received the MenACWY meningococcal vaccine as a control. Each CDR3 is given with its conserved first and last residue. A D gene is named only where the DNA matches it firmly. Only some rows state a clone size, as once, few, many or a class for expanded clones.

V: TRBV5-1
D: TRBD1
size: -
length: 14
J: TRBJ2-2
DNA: TGCGCCAGCCCAGGGGGCGTTAAAACCGGGGAGCTGTTTTTT
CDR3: CASPGGVKTGELFF

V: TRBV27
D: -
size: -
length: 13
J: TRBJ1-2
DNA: TGTGCCAGCAGTTTATCGCGCGACTATGGCTACACCTTC
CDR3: CASSLSRDYGYTF

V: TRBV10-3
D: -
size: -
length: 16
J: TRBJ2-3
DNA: TGTGCCATCAGTGAGTTTCGGACTATGGGAACAGATACGCAGTATTTT
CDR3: CAISEFRTMGTDTQYF

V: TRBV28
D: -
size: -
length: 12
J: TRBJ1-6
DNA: TGTGCCAGCAGTTTAATGACGTCACCCCTCCACTTT
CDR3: CASSLMTSPLHF

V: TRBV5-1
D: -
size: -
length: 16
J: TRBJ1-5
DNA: TGCGCCAGCAGCTTGGATGGCGGGTCGGGCAATCAGCCCCAGCATTTT
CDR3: CASSLDGGSGNQPQHF

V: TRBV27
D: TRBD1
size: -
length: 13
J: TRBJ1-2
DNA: TGTGCCAGCAGGTTACAGGGGGACTATGGCTACACCTTC
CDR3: CASRLQGDYGYTF

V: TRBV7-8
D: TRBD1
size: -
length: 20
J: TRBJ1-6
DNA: TGTGCCAGCAGCTTAGGTCTTTGGGGACAGGGGGCCTCCTATAATTCACCCCTCCACTTT
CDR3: CASSLGLWGQGASYNSPLHF

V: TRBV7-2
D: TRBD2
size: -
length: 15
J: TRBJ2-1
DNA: TGTGCCAGCGGCGGACTAGCGGGAGCCGGAAATGAGCAGTTCTTC
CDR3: CASGGLAGAGNEQFF

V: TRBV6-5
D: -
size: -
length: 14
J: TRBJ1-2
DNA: TGTGCCAGCAGTTACAGGGCAGGGTTCTATGGCTACACCTTC
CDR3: CASSYRAGFYGYTF

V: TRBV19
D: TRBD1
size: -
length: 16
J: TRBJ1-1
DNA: TGTGCCAGTAGTATACCCGTCGGACAGGGAAGGACTGAAGCTTTCTTT
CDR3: CASSIPVGQGRTEAFF

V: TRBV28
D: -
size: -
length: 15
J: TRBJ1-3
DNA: TGTGCCAGCAGTTTAAGGGCCGGTGTAGGAAACACCATATATTTT
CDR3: CASSLRAGVGNTIYF

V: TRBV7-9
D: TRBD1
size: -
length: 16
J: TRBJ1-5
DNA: TGTGCCAGCAGCTTAGTTGGGACAGTGGGCAATCAGCCCCAGCATTTT
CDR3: CASSLVGTVGNQPQHF

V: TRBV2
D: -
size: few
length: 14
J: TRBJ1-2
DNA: TGTGCCAGCAGGACAACACAGGGATCCTATGGCTACACCTTC
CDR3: CASRTTQGSYGYTF

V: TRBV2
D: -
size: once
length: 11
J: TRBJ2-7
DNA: TGTGCCAGCACTCTAGGCGGCGAGCAGTACTTC
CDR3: CASTLGGEQYF

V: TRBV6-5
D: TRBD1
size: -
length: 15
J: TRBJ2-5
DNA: TGTGCCAGCAGTTACTCACAGGGGGCCGGTGAGACCCAGTACTTC
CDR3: CASSYSQGAGETQYF

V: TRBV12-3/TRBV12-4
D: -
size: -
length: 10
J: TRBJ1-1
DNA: TGTGCCAGCGGGAACACTGAAGCTTTCTTT
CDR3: CASGNTEAFF

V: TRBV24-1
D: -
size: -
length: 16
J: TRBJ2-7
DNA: TGTGCCACCAGTGATGACCGGGACGGGAACCCCTACGAGCAGTACTTC
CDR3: CATSDDRDGNPYEQYF

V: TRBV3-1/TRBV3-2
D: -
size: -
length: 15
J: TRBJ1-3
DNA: TGTGCCAGCAGCCAATGGTCAGGCTCTGGAAACACCATATATTTT
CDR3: CASSQWSGSGNTIYF

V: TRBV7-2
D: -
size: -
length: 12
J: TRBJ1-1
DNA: TGTGCCAGCAGCTTTAGGGCGTGGGAAGCTTTCTTT
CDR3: CASSFRAWEAFF

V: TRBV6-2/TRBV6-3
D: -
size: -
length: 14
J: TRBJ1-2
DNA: TGTGCCAGCAGCAACCAATACAAGGGGGAAGGCTACACCTTC
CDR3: CASSNQYKGEGYTF

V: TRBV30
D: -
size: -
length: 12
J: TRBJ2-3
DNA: TGTGCCTGGAGTACCAGCCCGTATACGCAGTATTTT
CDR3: CAWSTSPYTQYF

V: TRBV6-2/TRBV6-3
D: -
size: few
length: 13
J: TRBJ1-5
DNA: TGTGCCAGCAGCTCAAGGGGAAGGCAGCCCCAGCATTTT
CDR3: CASSSRGRQPQHF

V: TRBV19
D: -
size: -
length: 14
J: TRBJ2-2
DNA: TGTGCCAGTAGTTTTTTCAGGGGCACCGGGGAGCTGTTTTTT
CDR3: CASSFFRGTGELFF

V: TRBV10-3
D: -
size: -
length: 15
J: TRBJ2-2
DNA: TGTGCCATCGGTGTCTTAGAACGAGGGGGCGGGGAGCTGTTTTTT
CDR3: CAIGVLERGGGELFF

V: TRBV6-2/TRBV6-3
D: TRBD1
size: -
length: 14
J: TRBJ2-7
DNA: TGTGCCAGCAGTTACGAGACAGGGGTGGACGAGCAGTACTTC
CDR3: CASSYETGVDEQYF

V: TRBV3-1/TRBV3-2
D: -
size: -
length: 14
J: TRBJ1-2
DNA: TGTGCCAGCAGCCAAGATCTCCAGTTACTCGACGGCACCTTC
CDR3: CASSQDLQLLDGTF

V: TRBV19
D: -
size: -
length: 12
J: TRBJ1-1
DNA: TGTGCCAGTAGTATCGGTTACACTGAAGCTTTCTTT
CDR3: CASSIGYTEAFF